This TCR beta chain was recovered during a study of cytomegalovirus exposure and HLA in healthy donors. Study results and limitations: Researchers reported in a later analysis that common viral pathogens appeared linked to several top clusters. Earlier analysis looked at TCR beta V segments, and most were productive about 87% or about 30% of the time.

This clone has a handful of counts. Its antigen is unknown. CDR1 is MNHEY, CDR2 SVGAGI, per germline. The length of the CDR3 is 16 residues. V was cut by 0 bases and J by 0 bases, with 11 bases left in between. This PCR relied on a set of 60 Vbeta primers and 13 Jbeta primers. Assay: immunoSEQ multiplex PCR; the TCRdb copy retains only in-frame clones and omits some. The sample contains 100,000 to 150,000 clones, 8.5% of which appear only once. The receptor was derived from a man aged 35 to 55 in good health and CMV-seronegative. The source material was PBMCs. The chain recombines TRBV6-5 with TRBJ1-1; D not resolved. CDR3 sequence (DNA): TGTGCCAGCAGTTACTCCACCGGCCGGGTGAACACTGAAGCTTTCTTT. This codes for CASSYSTGRVNTEAFF.